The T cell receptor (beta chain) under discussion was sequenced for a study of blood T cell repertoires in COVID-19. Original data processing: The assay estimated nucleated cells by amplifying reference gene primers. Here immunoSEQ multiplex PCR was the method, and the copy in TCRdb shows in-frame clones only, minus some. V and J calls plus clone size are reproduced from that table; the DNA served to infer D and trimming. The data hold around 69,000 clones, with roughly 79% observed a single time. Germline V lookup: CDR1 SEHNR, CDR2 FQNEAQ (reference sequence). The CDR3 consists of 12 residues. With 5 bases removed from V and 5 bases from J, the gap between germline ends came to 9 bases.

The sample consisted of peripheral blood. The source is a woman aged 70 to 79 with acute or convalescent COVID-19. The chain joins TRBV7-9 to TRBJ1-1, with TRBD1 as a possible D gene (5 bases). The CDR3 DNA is TGTGCCAGCAGCCCAGGGCGTACTGAAGCTTTCTTT. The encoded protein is CASSPGRTEAFF.